The rows below give T cell receptor beta chains drawn from one sample of a study of shared clonotypes between healthy human individuals. Method: immunoSEQ multiplex PCR; TCRdb's copy keeps in-frame clones and lacks some. The profile shows a few million clones, 93% of them singletons. The sample consisted of naive CD4+ T cells from PBMCs. These receptors were obtained from a young man in good health. Some clones in this sample may be carry-over from other donors' samples. Both conserved end residues are part of each CDR3. A D gene is named only where the DNA matches it firmly.

-,TRBV7-2,TRBJ2-1,CASSLERVGDNEQFF,TGTGCCAGCAGCTTAGAGAGAGTCGGGGACAATGAGCAGTTCTTC
-,TRBV27,TRBJ2-6,CASSNRVSGANVLTF,TGTGCCAGCAGCAATCGGGTCTCTGGGGCCAACGTCCTGACTTTC
-,TRBV5-1,TRBJ2-3,CASSLDVVETQYF,TGCGCCAGCAGCTTGGACGTGGTTGAGACGCAGTATTTT
-,TRBV7-3,TRBJ1-2,CASSLGAGLGYTF,TGTGCCAGCAGCTTAGGGGCGGGGCTTGGCTACACCTTC
TRBD1,TRBV5-4,TRBJ1-1,CASSSYRGGTEAFF,TGTGCCAGCAGCTCATACAGGGGTGGCACTGAAGCTTTCTTT
TRBD2,TRBV28,TRBJ2-3,CASSSYTSGSADTQYF,TGTGCCAGCAGTTCCTATACTAGCGGGAGCGCAGATACGCAGTATTTT
-,TRBV5-1,TRBJ2-4,CASRGGAKNIQYF,TGCGCCAGCAGGGGTGGGGCCAAAAACATTCAGTACTTC
-,TRBV6-1,TRBJ2-4,CASSEETLAKNIQYF,TGTGCCAGCAGTGAGGAGACCTTAGCCAAAAACATTCAGTACTTC
TRBD2,TRBV2,TRBJ2-2,CASKTSGRAGELFF,TGTGCCAGCAAGACGAGCGGGAGGGCCGGGGAGCTGTTTTTT
-,TRBV15,TRBJ2-5,CATSRDESTQYF,TGTGCCACCAGCAGAGATGAGTCGACCCAGTACTTC
-,TRBV6-5,TRBJ2-5,CASSPSRETQYF,TGTGCCAGCAGTCCCTCCAGGGAGACCCAGTACTTC
-,TRBV5-6,TRBJ1-1,CASSLYLARVMNTEAFF,TGTGCCAGCAGCTTGTACTTGGCCAGGGTAATGAACACTGAAGCTTTCTTT
-,TRBV18,TRBJ2-2,CASSPLRGDQNTGELFF,TGTGCCAGCTCACCCCTGCGCGGAGACCAAAACACCGGGGAGCTGTTTTTT
TRBD1,TRBV27,TRBJ1-4,CASSLGDRSWGNEKLFF,TGTGCCAGCAGTTTAGGGGACAGGTCATGGGGTAATGAAAAACTGTTTTTT
-,TRBV7-3,TRBJ2-1,CASSSRGEPYNEQFF,TGTGCCAGCAGCTCCAGGGGAGAGCCCTACAATGAGCAGTTCTTC
-,TRBV5-1,TRBJ1-2,CASSLLTMAYGYTF,TGCGCCAGCAGCCTACTCACAATGGCCTATGGCTACACCTTC
-,TRBV27,TRBJ2-7,CASSFTLGYEQYF,TGTGCCAGCAGTTTCACACTGGGCTACGAGCAGTACTTC
-,TRBV2,TRBJ2-6,CASSSRGIGANVLTF,TGTGCCAGCAGTTCGAGGGGAATTGGGGCCAACGTCCTGACTTTC
TRBD2,TRBV6-5,TRBJ2-7,CASLNLAGASYEQYF,TGTGCCAGCCTGAACCTAGCGGGGGCCTCCTACGAGCAGTACTTC
-,TRBV5-6,TRBJ2-7,CASSSWERGAKRYEQYF,TGTGCCAGCAGCTCTTGGGAGAGGGGTGCGAAGAGGTACGAGCAGTACTTC
-,TRBV15,TRBJ2-5,CATSRDRSTQYF,TGTGCCACCAGCAGAGATCGGTCGACCCAGTACTTC
-,TRBV11-3,TRBJ2-2,CASSPFRTASTGELFF,TGTGCCAGCAGCCCCTTCAGGACCGCGAGCACCGGGGAGCTGTTTTTT
TRBD2,TRBV18,TRBJ2-7,CASSPPGLAGASYEQYF,TGTGCCAGCTCACCCCCGGGACTAGCGGGAGCATCCTACGAGCAGTACTTC
-,TRBV30,TRBJ1-2,CAWSVLLQANYGYTF,TGTGCCTGGAGTGTACTTCTTCAGGCAAACTATGGCTACACCTTC
-,TRBV19,TRBJ1-5,CASSRSPWGSNQPQHF,TGTGCCAGTAGCCGGTCACCCTGGGGTAGCAATCAGCCCCAGCATTTT
TRBD2,TRBV9,TRBJ2-1,CASSVSSGRWYEQFF,TGTGCCAGCAGCGTATCTAGCGGGAGGTGGTATGAGCAGTTCTTC
TRBD1,TRBV7-2,TRBJ1-5,CASSPDRGGISNQPQHF,TGTGCCAGCAGCCCGGACAGGGGGGGGATTAGCAATCAGCCCCAGCATTTT